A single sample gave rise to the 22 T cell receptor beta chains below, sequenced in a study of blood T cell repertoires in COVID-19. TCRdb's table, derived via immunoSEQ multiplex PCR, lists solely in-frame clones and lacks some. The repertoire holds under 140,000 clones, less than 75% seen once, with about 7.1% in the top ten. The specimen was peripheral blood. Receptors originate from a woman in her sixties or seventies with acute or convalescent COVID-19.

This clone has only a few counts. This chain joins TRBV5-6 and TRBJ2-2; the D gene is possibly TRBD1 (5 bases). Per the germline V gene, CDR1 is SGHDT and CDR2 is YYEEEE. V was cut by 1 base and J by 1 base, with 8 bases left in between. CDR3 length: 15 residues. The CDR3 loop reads CASSLPGMNTGELFF. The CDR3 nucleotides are TGTGCCAGCAGCTTGCCAGGGATGAACACCGGGGAGCTGTTTTTT.

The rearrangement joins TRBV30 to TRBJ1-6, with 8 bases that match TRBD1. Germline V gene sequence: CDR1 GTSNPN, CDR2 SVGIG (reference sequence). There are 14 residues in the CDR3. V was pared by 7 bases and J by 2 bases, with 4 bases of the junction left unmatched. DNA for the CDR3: TGTGCCTATAAGACAGGGGCCTATAATTCACCCCTCCACTTT. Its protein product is CAYKTGAYNSPLHF.

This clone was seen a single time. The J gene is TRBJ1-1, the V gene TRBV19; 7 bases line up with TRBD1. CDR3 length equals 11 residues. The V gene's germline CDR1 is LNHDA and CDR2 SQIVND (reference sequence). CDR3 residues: CGAGGRTEAFF. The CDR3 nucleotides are TGTGGAGCAGGGGGAAGGACTGAAGCTTTCTTT.

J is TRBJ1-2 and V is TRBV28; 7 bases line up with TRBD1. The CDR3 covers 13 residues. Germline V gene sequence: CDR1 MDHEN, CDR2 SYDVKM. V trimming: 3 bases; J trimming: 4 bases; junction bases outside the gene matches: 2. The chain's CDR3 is CASSLGTAYGYTF. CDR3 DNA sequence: TGTGCCAGCAGTTTGGGGACAGCCTATGGCTACACCTTC.

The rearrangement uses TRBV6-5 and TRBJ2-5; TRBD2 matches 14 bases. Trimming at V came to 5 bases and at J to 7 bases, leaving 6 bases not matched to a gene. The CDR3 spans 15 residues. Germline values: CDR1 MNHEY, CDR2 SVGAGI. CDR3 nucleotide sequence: TGTGCCAGCAGTAAGACTAGCGGGGGGGCAAGGACCCAGTACTTC. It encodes CASSKTSGGARTQYF.

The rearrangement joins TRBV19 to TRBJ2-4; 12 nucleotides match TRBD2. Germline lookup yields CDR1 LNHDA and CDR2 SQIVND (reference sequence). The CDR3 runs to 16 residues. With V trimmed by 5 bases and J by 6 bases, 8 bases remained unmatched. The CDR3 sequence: CASSSSGGAHGNIQYF. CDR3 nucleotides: TGTGCCAGTAGTTCTAGCGGGGGGGCCCACGGAAACATTCAGTACTTC. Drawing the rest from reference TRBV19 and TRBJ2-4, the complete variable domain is DGGITQSPKYLFRKEGQNVTLSCEQNLNHDAMYWYRQDPGQGLRLIYYSQIVNDFQKGDIAEGYSVSREKKESFPLTVTSAQKNPTAFYLCASSSSGGAHGNIQYFGAGTRLSVL.

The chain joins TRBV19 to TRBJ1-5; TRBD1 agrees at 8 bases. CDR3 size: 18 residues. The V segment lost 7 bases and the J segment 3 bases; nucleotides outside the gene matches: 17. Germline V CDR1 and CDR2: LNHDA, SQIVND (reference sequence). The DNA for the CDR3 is TGTGCCAGTAACCCTTTGTTAGGCGGGACAGGATTCAATCAGCCCCAGCATTTT. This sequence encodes CASNPLLGGTGFNQPQHF.

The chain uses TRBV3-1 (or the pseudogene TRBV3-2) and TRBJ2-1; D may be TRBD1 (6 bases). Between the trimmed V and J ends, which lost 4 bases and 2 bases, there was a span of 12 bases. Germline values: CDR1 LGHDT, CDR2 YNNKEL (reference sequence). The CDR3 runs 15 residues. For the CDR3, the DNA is TGTGCCAGCAGCCTTCGGGGACATCCCTACAATGAGCAGTTCTTC. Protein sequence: CASSLRGHPYNEQFF.

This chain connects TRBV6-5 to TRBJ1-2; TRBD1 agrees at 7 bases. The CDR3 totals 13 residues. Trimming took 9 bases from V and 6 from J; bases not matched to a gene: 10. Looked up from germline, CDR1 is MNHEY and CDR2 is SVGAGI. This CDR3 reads CASVEGARDGYTF. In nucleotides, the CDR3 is TGTGCCAGTGTGGAGGGGGCGCGGGATGGCTACACCTTC.

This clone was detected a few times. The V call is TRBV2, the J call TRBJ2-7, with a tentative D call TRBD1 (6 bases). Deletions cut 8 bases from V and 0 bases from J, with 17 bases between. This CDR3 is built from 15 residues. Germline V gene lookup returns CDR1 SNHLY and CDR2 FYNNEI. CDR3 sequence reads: CASSLKTGASYEQYF. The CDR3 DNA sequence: TGTGCCAGCTCCCTCAAGACAGGTGCCTCCTACGAGCAGTACTTC.

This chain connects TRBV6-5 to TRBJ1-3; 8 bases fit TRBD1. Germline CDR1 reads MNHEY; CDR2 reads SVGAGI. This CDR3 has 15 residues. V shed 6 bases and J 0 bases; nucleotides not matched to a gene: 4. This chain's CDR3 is CASRGDRFSGNTIYF. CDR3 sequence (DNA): TGTGCCAGCAGGGGGGACAGGTTCTCTGGAAACACCATATATTTT.

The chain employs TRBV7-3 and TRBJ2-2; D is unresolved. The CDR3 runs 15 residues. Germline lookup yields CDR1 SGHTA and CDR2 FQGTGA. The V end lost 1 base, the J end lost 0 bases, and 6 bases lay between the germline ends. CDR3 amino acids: CASSLKLSNTGELFF. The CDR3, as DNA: TGTGCCAGCAGCTTAAAGCTCTCGAACACCGGGGAGCTGTTTTTT.

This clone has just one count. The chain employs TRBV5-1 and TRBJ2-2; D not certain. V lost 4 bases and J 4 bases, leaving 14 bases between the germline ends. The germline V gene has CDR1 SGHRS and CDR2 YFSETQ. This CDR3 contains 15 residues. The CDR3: CASSPRDTFTGELFF. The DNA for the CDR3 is TGCGCCAGCAGCCCCCGAGACACCTTCACCGGGGAGCTGTTTTTT.

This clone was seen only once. CDR3 amino acids: CASSPPGTGSYEQYF. The CDR3 bases are TGTGCCAGCTCACCACCGGGAACAGGGTCGTACGAGCAGTACTTC. The chain employs TRBV18 and TRBJ2-7; D might be TRBD1 (6 bases). Germline V gene sequence: CDR1 KGHSH, CDR2 LQKENI. The CDR3 consists of 15 residues. Deletions cut 0 bases from V and 4 bases from J, with 13 bases between.

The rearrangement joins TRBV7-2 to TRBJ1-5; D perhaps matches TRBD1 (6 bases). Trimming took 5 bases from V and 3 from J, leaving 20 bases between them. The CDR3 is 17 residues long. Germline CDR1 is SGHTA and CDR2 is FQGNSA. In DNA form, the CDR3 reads TGTGCCAGCAGCCCCATCCCGGGACACCGTCCCAATCAGCCCCAGCATTTT. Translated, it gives CASSPIPGHRPNQPQHF.

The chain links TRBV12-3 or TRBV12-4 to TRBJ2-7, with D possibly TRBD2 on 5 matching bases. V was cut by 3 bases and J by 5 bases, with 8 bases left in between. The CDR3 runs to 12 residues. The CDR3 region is CASSFFGDEQYF. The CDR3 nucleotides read TGTGCCAGCAGTTTCTTCGGGGACGAGCAGTACTTC.

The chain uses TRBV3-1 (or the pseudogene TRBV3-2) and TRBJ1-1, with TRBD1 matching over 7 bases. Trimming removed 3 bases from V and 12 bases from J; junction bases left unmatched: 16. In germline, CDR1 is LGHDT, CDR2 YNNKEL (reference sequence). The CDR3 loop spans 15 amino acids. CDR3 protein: CASSHSTRDRDRSFF. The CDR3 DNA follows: TGTGCCAGCAGCCATTCCACCCGGGACAGAGACCGCTCTTTCTTT.

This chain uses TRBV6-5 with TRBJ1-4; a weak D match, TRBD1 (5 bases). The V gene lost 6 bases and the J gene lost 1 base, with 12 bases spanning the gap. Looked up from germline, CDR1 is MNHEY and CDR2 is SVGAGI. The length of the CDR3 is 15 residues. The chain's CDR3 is CASRGPGGTNEKLFF. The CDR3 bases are TGTGCCAGCAGGGGACCGGGGGGAACTAATGAAAAACTGTTTTTT.

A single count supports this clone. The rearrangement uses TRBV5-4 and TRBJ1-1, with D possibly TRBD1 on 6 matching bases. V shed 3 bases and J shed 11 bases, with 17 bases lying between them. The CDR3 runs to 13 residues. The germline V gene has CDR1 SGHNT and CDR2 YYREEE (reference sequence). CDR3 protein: CASSSPRGGEAFF. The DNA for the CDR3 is TGTGCCAGCAGCTCCCCGCGGGGGGGCGAGGCTTTCTTT. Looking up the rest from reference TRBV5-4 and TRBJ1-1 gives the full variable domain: ETGVTQSPTHLIKTRGQQVTLRCSSQSGHNTVSWYQQALGQGPQFIFQYYREEENGRGNFPPRFSGLQFPNYSSELNVNALELDDSALYLCASSSPRGGEAFFGQGTRLTVV.

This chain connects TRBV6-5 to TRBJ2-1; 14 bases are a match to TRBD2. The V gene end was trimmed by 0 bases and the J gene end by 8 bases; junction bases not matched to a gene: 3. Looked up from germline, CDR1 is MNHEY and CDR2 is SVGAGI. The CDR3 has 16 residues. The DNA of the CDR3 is TGTGCCAGCAGTTACTCTAGGACTAGCGGGGGGTATGAGCAGTTCTTC. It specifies CASSYSRTSGGYEQFF.

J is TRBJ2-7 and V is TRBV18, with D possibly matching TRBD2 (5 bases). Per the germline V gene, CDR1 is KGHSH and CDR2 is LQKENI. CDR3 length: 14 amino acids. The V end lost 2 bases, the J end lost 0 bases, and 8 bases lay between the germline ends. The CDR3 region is CASSPNRDSYEQYF. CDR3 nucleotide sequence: TGTGCCAGCTCACCAAACCGGGACTCCTACGAGCAGTACTTC.

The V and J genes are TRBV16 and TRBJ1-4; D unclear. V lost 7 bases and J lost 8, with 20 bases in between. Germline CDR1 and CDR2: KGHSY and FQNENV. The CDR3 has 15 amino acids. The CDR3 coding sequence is TGTGCCAGCACCGAAAGTCTCGTCCAGCGGGAAAAACTGTTTTTT. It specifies CASTESLVQREKLFF.